These T cell receptor beta chains were read from a single sample in a study of OX40 agonist ivuxolimab in advanced cancers. Generated by immunoSEQ multiplex PCR, the TCRdb table keeps only in-frame clones and is missing some. In the table there are roughly 100,000 clones, 90% of which are singletons. Here the sequenced sample was CD4+ or CD8+ T cells sorted from blood, taken in a trial of the OX40 agonist ivuxolimab. These receptors originate from an adult with an advanced solid tumor such as melanoma, head and neck, liver or kidney cancer. CDR3s leave out the opening cysteine and the closing phenylalanine or tryptophan. D genes are given only for firm matches.

D gene,V gene,CDR3 protein
TRBD1,TRBV7-9,ASRPGTGAHEQY
NA,TRBV18,ASSPPNVKSSYNEQF
NA,TRBV7-2,ASSTREVGEAF
TRBD1,TRBV7-9,ASSLAGQLAEQY
NA,TRBV18,ASSPGVDYEQY
TRBD1,TRBV7-4,ASSLARGTGEKKSPLH
NA,TRBV18,ASSFGFPSTNEKLF
NA,TRBV5-6,ASSLPGSNEQF
NA,TRBV21-1,ASSKTPGNSNQPQH
NA,TRBV5-4,ASTPLLGADYGYT
NA,TRBV5-1,ASSLLDRSEQY
NA,TRBV27,ASFPQGAQNSPLH
TRBD1,TRBV10-2,ASIAGGHTGELF
NA,TRBV7-6,ASSPGRATLETQY
NA,TRBV28,ASSTRRNTEAF
TRBD2,TRBV28,ASSFGGRADTQY
NA,TRBV7-6,ASSTWEGANTGELF
NA,TRBV29-1,SAGGTNYGYT
TRBD2,TRBV13,ASSLTPLAGGYNEQF
NA,TRBV5-1,ASSLGQVYEQY
NA,TRBV7-2,ASSLTGNTEAF
NA,TRBV10-2,ASSDPGGQGHNEQF
NA,TRBV27,ASIGQLTYEQY
NA,TRBV4-3,ASSQDASQERTQY
NA,TRBV5-1,ASSLGGRSDSPLH
NA,TRBV6-5,ASSSLASPLH
TRBD1,TRBV18,ASSSGTAYEQY
TRBD1,TRBV7-2,ASSPGQGNNSPLH
NA,TRBV4-1,ASSQDRQQNTEAF
NA,TRBV30,AWSYRQESLH
TRBD1,TRBV25-1,ASSDQGDGYT
TRBD1,TRBV5-6,ASSLGQGAFVQY
TRBD1,TRBV5-1,ASSTTGGRETQY
TRBD1,TRBV6-1,ASSEAWEGGRQF
TRBD1,TRBV10-3,AISAGKGATYEQY
NA,TRBV6-5,ASSPRASEQY
NA,TRBV27,ASSFLQRTFIPLNSNQPQH
NA,TRBV7-2,ASSSPRTVQYGYT
NA,TRBV11-2,ASSDVKGSTSTDTQY
NA,TRBV5-6,ASSLVMEETQY
NA,TRBV6-5,ASSQTTRSYEQY
NA,TRBV7-2,ASSTYTTNTGELF
NA,TRBV4-2,ASSRAGETQY
TRBD2,TRBV5-1,ASSLRGVASGKETQY
NA,TRBV28,ASCVGGRGNQPQH
NA,TRBV11-2,ASSFPWGTGELF
NA,TRBV5-1,ASSSGLGYSGNTIY
NA,TRBV11-2,ASSLNTGISPLH